Listed here are 19 T cell receptor beta chains from one sample, sequenced in a study of beta chain features in type 1 diabetes. Expressed TCRB transcripts were sequenced because the isolated RNA had all been reverse transcribed beforehand. The repertoire was sequenced with immunoSEQ multiplex PCR; TCRdb's copy has only in-frame clones and lacks some. The sample gives some 360,000 clones, roughly 21% of which show up once; about 0.044% is in the top ten. The sample comprised naive CD4+ T cells from blood. Receptors were obtained from a woman younger than 35 in good health.

This chain joins TRBV27 and TRBJ2-6; D uncertain. Trimming took off 1 base at V and 0 bases at J, with 10 bases between the two ends. Germline V CDR1 and CDR2: MNHEY, SMNVEV (reference sequence). This CDR3 has 17 amino acids. For the CDR3, the DNA is TGTGCCAGCAGTTTATTATCGTTCTTCTCTGGGGCCAACGTCCTGACTTTC. This codes for CASSLLSFFSGANVLTF.

The chain employs TRBV5-1 and TRBJ1-2, with a weak D call TRBD1 (6 bases). The germline V gene encodes CDR1 SGHRS and CDR2 YFSETQ. This CDR3 is built from 14 residues. Trimming stripped 0 bases from V and 6 bases from J, with 12 bases between. CDR3 in amino acids: CASSLGGPSDGYTF. The CDR3 DNA sequence: TGCGCCAGCAGCTTGGGGGGGCCTTCTGATGGCTACACCTTC.

The chain recombines TRBV11-2 with TRBJ2-1; TRBD2 agrees at 7 bases. The CDR3 contains 12 residues. V lost 5 bases and J lost 10; bases outside the gene matches: 5. CDR1 is SGHAT and CDR2 is FQNNGV in the germline V gene. CDR3 in DNA: TGTGCCAGCAGCCCACCTAGCGGAGAGCAGTTCTTC. This sequence encodes CASSPPSGEQFF.

This clone was seen only a few times. This rearrangement joins TRBV5-5 to TRBJ2-3, with D possibly being TRBD2 (5 bases). Per germline, CDR1 SGHKS and CDR2 YYEKEE (reference sequence). This CDR3 is built from 15 residues. V lost 2 bases, J lost 3 bases, and 13 bases lay in between. CDR3 protein: CASSLYVGVTDTQYF. In DNA, the CDR3 is TGTGCCAGCAGCTTATATGTCGGGGTTACAGATACGCAGTATTTT.

This clone was detected only a few times. V usage is TRBV7-2 and J usage is TRBJ2-7; 9 nucleotides align to TRBD1. The germline V gene has CDR1 SGHTA and CDR2 FQGNSA. The CDR3 spans 17 residues. V trimming: 3 bases; J trimming: 3 bases; junction bases outside the gene matches: 12. CDR3: CASSFHRGTGTRYEQYF. CDR3 DNA: TGTGCCAGCAGCTTCCATAGAGGGACAGGGACACGCTACGAGCAGTACTTC.

Only a few counts were recorded for this clone. In DNA, the CDR3 is TGCGCCAGCAGTCAGTATGCGACTAGCGGCCAAGAGACCCAGTACTTC. This sequence encodes CASSQYATSGQETQYF. V usage is TRBV4-1 and J usage is TRBJ2-5, with 9 bases lining up with TRBD2. The CDR3 sequence is 16 residues long. V gave up 6 bases and J gave up 1 base; unmatched junction bases: 9. CDR1 and CDR2 from the germline V gene are MGHRA and YSYEKL.

This rearrangement joins TRBV29-1 to TRBJ1-2; D remains unclear. V shed 5 bases and J shed 8 bases, with 15 bases lying between them. Germline V lookup: CDR1 SQVTM, CDR2 ANQGSEA. CDR3 length equals 12 residues. The CDR3 loop reads CSVPAGFGGYTF. CDR3 DNA sequence: TGCAGCGTTCCCGCGGGCTTCGGCGGCTACACCTTC.

The sample holds a few counts of this clone. V usage is TRBV4-1 and J usage is TRBJ2-1; 9 bases map to TRBD2. The V gene end was trimmed by 1 base and the J gene end by 4 bases; junction bases not matched to a gene: 8. There are 17 residues in the CDR3. Germline-derived CDR1 and CDR2 are MGHRA and YSYEKL. The CDR3 DNA reads as TGCGCCAGCAGCCAAGTTGCGGGGGGGATAACGTACAATGAGCAGTTCTTC. Residues: CASSQVAGGITYNEQFF.

This clone appeared a few times. The V call is TRBV6-5, the J call TRBJ1-6; D perhaps matches TRBD1 (5 bases). Trimming left V 3 bases short and J 10 bases short, with 13 bases between. The V gene's germline CDR1 is MNHEY and CDR2 SVGAGI. This CDR3 contains 14 residues. CDR3 in DNA: TGTGCCAGCAGTTATTACCCAGGGATATCACCCCTCCACTTT. Its translation is CASSYYPGISPLHF.

This clone has only a few counts. This rearrangement joins TRBV7-2 to TRBJ2-2; TRBD1 matches 7 bases. Germline CDR1 reads SGHTA; CDR2 reads FQGNSA. The CDR3 has 16 amino acids. J lost 2 bases, V lost 5 bases, and 8 bases had no gene match. CDR3 bases: TGTGCCAGCAGCAGATCCGGGACAGTCAACACCGGGGAGCTGTTTTTT. Translation: CASSRSGTVNTGELFF.

This clone was observed a few times. The chain employs TRBV4-2 and TRBJ1-5; 9 bases map to TRBD1. Germline assignment: CDR1 LGHNA and CDR2 YNFKEQ. Trimming at V came to 4 bases and at J to 5 bases, leaving 3 bases not matched to a gene. The CDR3 is 14 residues long. In DNA, the CDR3 is TGTGCCAGCAGCCGGACAGGGGTGGATCAGCCCCAGCATTTT. It encodes CASSRTGVDQPQHF.

The chain joins TRBV7-3 to TRBJ2-7, with 9 bases that match TRBD2. The length of the CDR3 is 17 residues. V lost 5 bases and J lost 3; bases outside the gene matches: 14. Germline loops: CDR1 SGHTA, CDR2 FQGTGA. The CDR3 DNA reads TGTGCCAGCAGCCTCCGAGGCGCTAGCGGGGCATTCTACGAGCAGTACTTC. It is translated as CASSLRGASGAFYEQYF. The entire variable domain, with the rest obtained from reference TRBV7-3 and TRBJ2-7, is as follows: GAGVSQTPSNKVTEKGKYVELRCDPISGHTALYWYRQSLGQGPEFLIYFQGTGAADDSGLPNDRFFAVRPEGSVSTLKIQRTERGDSAVYLCASSLRGASGAFYEQYFGPGTRLTVT.

In its sample, this clone was seen once. The chain joins TRBV7-8 to TRBJ1-5, with D tentatively TRBD1 (6 bases). V lost 5 bases, J lost 0 bases, and 11 bases lay in between. This CDR3 contains 15 residues. CDR1 SGHVS and CDR2 FQNEAQ come from the germline V gene. The CDR3 region has the DNA TGTGCCAGCAGCCAGGGGCGGGCTAGCAATCAGCCCCAGCATTTT. Encoded protein: CASSQGRASNQPQHF.

V and J are TRBV30 and TRBJ2-7; 7 nucleotides agree with TRBD2. This CDR3 contains 17 residues. Germline assignment: CDR1 GTSNPN and CDR2 SVGIG (reference sequence). V shed 0 bases and J 6 bases; nucleotides not matched to a gene: 17. The CDR3 sequence: CAWSVLWLMGGSGEQYF. DNA for the CDR3: TGTGCCTGGAGTGTACTGTGGCTCATGGGGGGGTCAGGCGAGCAGTACTTC.

This clone was detected a few times. This chain uses TRBV23-1 with TRBJ2-4; maybe TRBD2 (6 bases). TRBV23-1 falls under the ORF class, with uncertain function. Trimming stripped 0 bases from V and 2 bases from J, with 11 bases between. The CDR3 is 16 amino acids. CDR3 bases: TGCGCCAGCAGTCAATCGCGGGGAATCCCCAAAAACATTCAGTACTTC. Translating gives CASSQSRGIPKNIQYF.

DNA of the CDR3: TGTGCCAGCAGCTCAGGGACAGGGGGAGAGACCCAGTACTTC. As protein: CASSSGTGGETQYF. V usage is TRBV11-3 and J usage is TRBJ2-5; 11 nucleotides align to TRBD1. Germline-derived CDR1 and CDR2 are SGHNT and YENEEA. There are 14 residues in the CDR3. The J segment lost 4 bases and the V segment lost 4 bases, leaving 2 bases of the junction unmatched.

V gene TRBV30 combines with J gene TRBJ2-5, with D hard to call. The V end lost 0 bases, the J end lost 4 bases, and 12 bases lay between the germline ends. From germline, CDR1 is GTSNPN and CDR2 SVGIG (reference sequence). There are 14 residues in the CDR3. As DNA, the CDR3 is TGTGCCTGGAGTGTCCAGACTCCGATAGAGACCCAGTACTTC. This codes for CAWSVQTPIETQYF.

This clone was seen only a few times. In nucleotides, the CDR3 is TGTGCCAGCAGCTCCGGGACTACTTACGAGCAGTACTTC. The encoded protein is CASSSGTTYEQYF. This chain uses TRBV5-4 with TRBJ2-7; 7 nucleotides align to TRBD2. The V gene end was trimmed by 3 bases and the J gene end by 4 bases; junction bases not matched to a gene: 4. CDR1 and CDR2 (germline): SGHNT, YYREEE (reference sequence). This CDR3 comprises 13 residues. The whole variable domain, remainder taken from reference TRBV5-4 and TRBJ2-7, is ETGVTQSPTHLIKTRGQQVTLRCSSQSGHNTVSWYQQALGQGPQFIFQYYREEENGRGNFPPRFSGLQFPNYSSELNVNALELDDSALYLCASSSGTTYEQYFGPGTRLTVT.

The rearrangement links TRBV5-1 to TRBJ2-3, with TRBD2 identical over 12 bases. V trimming: 3 bases; J trimming: 4 bases; junction bases outside the gene matches: 6. This CDR3 comprises 16 residues. From germline, CDR1 is SGHRS and CDR2 YFSETQ. The CDR3 coding sequence is TGCGCCAGCAGCTCCATGACTAGCGGGAGTGCAGATACGCAGTATTTT. Its protein product is CASSSMTSGSADTQYF. Together with reference TRBV5-1 and TRBJ2-3, the CDR3 gives the full variable domain: KAGVTQTPRYLIKTRGQQVTLSCSPISGHRSVSWYQQTPGQGLQFLFEYFSETQRNKGNFPGRFSGRQFSNSRSEMNVSTLELGDSALYLCASSSMTSGSADTQYFGPGTRLTVL.